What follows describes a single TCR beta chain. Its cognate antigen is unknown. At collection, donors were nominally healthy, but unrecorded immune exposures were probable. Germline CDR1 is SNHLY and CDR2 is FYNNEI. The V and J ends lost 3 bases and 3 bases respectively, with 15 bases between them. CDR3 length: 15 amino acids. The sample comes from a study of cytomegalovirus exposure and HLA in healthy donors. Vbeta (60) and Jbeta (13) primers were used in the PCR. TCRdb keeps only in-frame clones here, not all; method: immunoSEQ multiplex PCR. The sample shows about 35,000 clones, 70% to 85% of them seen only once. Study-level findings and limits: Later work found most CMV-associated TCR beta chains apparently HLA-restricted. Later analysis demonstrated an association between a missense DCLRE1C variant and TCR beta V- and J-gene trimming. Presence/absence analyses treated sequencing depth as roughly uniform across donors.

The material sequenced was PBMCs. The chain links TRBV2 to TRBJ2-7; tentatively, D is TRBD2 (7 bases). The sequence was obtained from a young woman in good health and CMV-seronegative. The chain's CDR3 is CASSDTGGGLYEQYF. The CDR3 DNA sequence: TGTGCCAGCAGTGATACGGGGGGCGGCCTCTACGAGCAGTACTTC.